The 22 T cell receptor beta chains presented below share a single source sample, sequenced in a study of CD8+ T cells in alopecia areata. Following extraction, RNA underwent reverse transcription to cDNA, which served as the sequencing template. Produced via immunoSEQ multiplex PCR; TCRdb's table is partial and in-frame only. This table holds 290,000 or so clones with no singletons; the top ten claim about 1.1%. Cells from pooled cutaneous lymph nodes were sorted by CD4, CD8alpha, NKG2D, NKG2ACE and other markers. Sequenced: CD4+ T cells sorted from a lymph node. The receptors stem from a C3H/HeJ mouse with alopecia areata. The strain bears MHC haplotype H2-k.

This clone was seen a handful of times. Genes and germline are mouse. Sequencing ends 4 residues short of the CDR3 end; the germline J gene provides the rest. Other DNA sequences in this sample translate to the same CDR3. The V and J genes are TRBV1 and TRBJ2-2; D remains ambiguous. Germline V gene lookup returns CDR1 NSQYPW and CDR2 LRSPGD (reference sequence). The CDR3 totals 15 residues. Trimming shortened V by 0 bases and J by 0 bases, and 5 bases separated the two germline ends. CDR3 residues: CTCSADWTNTGQLYF. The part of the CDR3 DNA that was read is TGCACCTGCAGTGCAGACTGGACAAACACCGGG.

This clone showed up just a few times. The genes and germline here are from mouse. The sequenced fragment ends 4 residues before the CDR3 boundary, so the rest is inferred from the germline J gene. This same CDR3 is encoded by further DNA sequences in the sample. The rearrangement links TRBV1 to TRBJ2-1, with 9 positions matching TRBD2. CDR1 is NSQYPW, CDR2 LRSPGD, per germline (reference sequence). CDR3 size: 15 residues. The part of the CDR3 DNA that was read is TGCACCTGCAGTGCAGGACTGGGGGAGGGAGCT. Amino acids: CTCSAGLGEGA. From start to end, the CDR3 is CTCSAGLGEGAEQFF.

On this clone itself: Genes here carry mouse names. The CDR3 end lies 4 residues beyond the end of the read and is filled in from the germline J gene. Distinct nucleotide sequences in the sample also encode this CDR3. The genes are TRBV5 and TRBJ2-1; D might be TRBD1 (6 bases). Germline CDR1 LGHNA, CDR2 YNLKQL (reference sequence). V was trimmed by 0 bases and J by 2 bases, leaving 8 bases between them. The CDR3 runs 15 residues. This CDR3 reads CASSQEAGDYAEQFF. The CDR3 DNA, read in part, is TGTGCCAGCAGCCAAGAGGCAGGGGACTATGCT.

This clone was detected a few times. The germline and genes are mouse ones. The CDR3 DNA, read in part, is TGTGCCAGCAGATCTGGACAGGGCTGGGCCACA. This sequence encodes CASRSGQGWAT. The entire CDR3 protein is CASRSGQGWATEVFF. The chain employs TRBV19 and TRBJ1-1, with 8 bases identical to TRBD1. The CDR3 is cut off 4 residues early in the read; its end comes from the germline J gene. The CDR3 covers 15 residues. Germline V lookup: CDR1 FNHDT, CDR2 SITEND (reference sequence). V was clipped by 5 bases and J by 4 bases; unmatched bases: 10.

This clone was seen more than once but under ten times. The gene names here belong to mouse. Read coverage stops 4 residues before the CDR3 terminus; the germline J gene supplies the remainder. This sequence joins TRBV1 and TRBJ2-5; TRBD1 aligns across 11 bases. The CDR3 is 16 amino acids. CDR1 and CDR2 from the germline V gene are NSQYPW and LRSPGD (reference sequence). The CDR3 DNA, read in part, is TGCACCTGCAGTGCAGATCAAGGACAGGGGGCGGAC. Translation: CTCSADQGQGAD. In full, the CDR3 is CTCSADQGQGADTQYF. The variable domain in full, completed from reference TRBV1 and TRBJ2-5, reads VTLLEQNPRWRLVPRGQAVNLRCILKNSQYPWMSWYQQDLQKQLQWLFTLRSPGDKEVKSLPGADYLATRVTDTELRLQVANMSQGRTLYCTCSADQGQGADTQYFGPGTRLLVL.

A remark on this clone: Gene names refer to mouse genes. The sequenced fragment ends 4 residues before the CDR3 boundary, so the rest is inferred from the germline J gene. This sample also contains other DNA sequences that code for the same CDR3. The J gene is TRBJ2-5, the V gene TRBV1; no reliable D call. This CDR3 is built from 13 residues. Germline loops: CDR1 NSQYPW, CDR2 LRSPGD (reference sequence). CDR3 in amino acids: CTCSAVWEDTQYF. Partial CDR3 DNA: TGCACCTGCAGTGCAGTTTGGGAAGAC.

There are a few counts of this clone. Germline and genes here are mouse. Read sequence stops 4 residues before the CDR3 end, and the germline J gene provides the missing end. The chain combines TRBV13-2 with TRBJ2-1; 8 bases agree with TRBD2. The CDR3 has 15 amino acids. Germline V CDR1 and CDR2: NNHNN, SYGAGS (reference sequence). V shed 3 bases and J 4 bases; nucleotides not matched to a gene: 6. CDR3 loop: CASGALGGGYAEQFF. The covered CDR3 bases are TGTGCCAGCGGTGCTCTGGGGGGCGGGTATGCT.

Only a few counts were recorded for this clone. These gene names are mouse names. The CDR3 DNA, read in part, is TGCACCTGCAGTGCAGATCAGCATTCCTATAATTCGCCC. Translation gives CTCSADQHSYNSP. The entire CDR3 reads CTCSADQHSYNSPLYF. The V gene is TRBV1, the J gene TRBJ1-6; D is unresolved. The CDR3 goes on 3 residues after the read ends, and that part is filled in from the germline J gene. TRBJ1-6 is treated as an ORF (open reading frame) with a function not yet certain. The V gene's germline CDR1 is NSQYPW and CDR2 LRSPGD (reference sequence). The CDR3 consists of 16 residues. Trimming left V 0 bases short and J 0 bases short, with 6 bases between.

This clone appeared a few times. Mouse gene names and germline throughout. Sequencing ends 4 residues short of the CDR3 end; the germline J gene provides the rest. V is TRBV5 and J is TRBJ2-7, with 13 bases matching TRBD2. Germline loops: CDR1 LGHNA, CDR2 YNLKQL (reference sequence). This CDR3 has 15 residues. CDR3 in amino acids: CASSPRTGGAHEQYF. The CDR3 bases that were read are TGTGCCAGCAGCCCCCGGACTGGGGGGGCGCAT.

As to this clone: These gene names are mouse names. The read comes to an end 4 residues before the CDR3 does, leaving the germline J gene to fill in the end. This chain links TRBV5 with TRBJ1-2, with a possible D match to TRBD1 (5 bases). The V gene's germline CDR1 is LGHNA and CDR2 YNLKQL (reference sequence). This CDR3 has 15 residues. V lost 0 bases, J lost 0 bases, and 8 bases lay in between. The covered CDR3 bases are TGTGCCAGCAGCCAAGAAGGGGATACAAACTCC. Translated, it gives CASSQEGDTNS. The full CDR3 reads CASSQEGDTNSDYTF.

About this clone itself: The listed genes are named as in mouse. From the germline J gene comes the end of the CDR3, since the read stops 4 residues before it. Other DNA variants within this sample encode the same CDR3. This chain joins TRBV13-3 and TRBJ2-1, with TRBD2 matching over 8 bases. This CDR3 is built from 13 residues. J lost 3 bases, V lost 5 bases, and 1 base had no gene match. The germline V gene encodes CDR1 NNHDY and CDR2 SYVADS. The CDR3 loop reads CASRLGVYAEQFF. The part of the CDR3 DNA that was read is TGTGCCAGCAGACTGGGGGTCTATGCT.

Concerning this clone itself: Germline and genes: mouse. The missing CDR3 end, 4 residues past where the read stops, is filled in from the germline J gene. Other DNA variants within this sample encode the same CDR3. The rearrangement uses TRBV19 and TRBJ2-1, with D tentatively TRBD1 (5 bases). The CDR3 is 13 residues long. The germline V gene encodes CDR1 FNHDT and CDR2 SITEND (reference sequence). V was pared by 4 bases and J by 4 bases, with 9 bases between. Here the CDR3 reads CASSPQGYAEQFF. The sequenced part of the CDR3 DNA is TGTGCCAGCAGTCCCCAGGGTTATGCT. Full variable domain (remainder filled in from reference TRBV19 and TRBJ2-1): GGIITQTPKFLIGQEGQKLTLKCQQNFNHDTMYWYRQDSGKGLRLIYYSITENDLQKGDLSEGYDASREKKSSFSLTVTSAQKNEMAVFLCASSPQGYAEQFFGPGTRLTVL.

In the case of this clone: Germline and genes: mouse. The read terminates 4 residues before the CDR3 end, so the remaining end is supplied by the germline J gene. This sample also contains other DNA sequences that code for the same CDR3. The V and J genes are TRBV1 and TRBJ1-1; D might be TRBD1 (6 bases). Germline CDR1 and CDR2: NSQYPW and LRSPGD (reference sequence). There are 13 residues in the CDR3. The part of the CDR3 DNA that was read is TGCACCTGCAGTGCAGATCGAGGGGGA. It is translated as CTCSADRGG. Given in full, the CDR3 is CTCSADRGGEVFF.

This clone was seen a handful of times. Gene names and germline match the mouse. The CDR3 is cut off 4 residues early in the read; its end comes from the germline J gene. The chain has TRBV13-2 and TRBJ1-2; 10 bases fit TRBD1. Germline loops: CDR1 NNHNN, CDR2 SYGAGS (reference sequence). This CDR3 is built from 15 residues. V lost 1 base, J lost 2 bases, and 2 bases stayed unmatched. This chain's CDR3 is CASGDRGQGNSDYTF. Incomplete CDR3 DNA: TGTGCCAGCGGTGATAGGGGACAGGGGAACTCC.

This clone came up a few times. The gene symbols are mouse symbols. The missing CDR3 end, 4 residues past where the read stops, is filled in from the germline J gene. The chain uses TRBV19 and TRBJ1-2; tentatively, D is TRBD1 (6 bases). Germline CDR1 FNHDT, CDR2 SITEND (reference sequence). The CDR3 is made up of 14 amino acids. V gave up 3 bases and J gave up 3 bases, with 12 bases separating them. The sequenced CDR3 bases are TGTGCCAGCAGTAGCAGACAGGAGGACTCC. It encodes CASSSRQEDS. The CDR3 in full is CASSSRQEDSDYTF.

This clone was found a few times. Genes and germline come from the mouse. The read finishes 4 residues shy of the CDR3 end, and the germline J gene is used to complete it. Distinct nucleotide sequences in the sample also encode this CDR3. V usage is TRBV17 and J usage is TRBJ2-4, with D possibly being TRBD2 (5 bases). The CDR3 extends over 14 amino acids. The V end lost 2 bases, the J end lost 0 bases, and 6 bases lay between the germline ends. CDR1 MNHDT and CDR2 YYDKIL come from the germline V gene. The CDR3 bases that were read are TGTGCTAGCAGTAGATGGGGAAGTCAAAAC. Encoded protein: CASSRWGSQN. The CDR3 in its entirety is CASSRWGSQNTLYF.

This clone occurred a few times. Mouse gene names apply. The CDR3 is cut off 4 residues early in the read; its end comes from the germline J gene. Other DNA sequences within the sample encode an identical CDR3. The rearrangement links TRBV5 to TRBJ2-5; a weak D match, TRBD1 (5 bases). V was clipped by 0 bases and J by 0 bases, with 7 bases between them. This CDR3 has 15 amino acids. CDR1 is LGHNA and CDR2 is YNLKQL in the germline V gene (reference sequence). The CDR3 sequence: CASSQEGQNQDTQYF. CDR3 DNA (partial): TGTGCCAGCAGCCAAGAAGGACAAAACCAAGAC.

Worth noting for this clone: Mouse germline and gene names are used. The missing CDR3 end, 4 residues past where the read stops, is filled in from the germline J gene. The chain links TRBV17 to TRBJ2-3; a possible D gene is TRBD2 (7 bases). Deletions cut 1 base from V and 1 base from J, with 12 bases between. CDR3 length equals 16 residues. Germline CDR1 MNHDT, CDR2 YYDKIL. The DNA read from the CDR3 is TGTGCTAGCAGTAGAGTGGGGGGCGCGGGTGCAGAA. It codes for CASSRVGGAGAE. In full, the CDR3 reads CASSRVGGAGAETLYF.

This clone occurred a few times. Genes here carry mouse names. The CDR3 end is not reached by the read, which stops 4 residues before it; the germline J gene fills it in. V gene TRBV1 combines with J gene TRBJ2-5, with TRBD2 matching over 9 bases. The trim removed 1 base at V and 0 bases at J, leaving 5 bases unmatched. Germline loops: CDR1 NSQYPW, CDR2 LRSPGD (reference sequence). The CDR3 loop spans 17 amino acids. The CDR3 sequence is CTCSAGGLGGNQDTQYF. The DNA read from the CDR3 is TGCACCTGCAGTGCAGGGGGTCTGGGGGGGAACCAAGAC. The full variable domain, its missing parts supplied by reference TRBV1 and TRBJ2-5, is VTLLEQNPRWRLVPRGQAVNLRCILKNSQYPWMSWYQQDLQKQLQWLFTLRSPGDKEVKSLPGADYLATRVTDTELRLQVANMSQGRTLYCTCSAGGLGGNQDTQYFGPGTRLLVL.

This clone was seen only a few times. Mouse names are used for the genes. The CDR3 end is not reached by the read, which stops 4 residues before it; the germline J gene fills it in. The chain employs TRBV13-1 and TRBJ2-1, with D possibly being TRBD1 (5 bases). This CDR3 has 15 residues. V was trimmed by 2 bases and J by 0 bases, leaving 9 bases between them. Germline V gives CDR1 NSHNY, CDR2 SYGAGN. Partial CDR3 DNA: TGTGCCAGCAGTGACGTCGACAGTAACTATGCT. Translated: CASSDVDSNYA. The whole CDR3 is CASSDVDSNYAEQFF.

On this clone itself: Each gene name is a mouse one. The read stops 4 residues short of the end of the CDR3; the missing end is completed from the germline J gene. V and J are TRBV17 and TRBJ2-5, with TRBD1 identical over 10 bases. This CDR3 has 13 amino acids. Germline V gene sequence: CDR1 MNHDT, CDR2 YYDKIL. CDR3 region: CASRGQGKDTQYF. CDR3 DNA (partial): TGTGCTAGCAGGGGACAGGGGAAAGAC. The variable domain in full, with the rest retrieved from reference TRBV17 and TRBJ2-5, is DTTVKQNPRYKLARVGKPVNLICSQTMNHDTMYWYQKKPNQAPKLLLFYYDKILNREADTFEKFQSSRPNNSFCSLYIGSAGLEYSAMYLCASRGQGKDTQYFGPGTRLLVL.

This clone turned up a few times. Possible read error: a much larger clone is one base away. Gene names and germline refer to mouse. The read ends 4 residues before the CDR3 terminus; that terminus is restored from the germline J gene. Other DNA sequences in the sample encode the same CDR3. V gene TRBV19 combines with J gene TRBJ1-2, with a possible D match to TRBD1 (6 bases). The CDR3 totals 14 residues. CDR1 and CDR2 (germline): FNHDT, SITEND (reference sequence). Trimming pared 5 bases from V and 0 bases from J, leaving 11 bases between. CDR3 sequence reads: CASSTGTTNSDYTF. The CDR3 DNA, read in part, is TGTGCCAGCAGCACCGGGACAACAAACTCC. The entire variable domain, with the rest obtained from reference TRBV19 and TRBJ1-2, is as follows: GGIITQTPKFLIGQEGQKLTLKCQQNFNHDTMYWYRQDSGKGLRLIYYSITENDLQKGDLSEGYDASREKKSSFSLTVTSAQKNEMAVFLCASSTGTTNSDYTFGSGTRLLVI.